The 28 T cell receptor beta chains below all came from one sample that was sequenced in a study of cytomegalovirus exposure and HLA in healthy donors (dated by TCRdb to about 2017). Libraries were made using the immunoSEQ multiplex PCR assay. For the multiplex PCR, a mixture combining 60 forward primers for TCR Vbeta segments and 13 reverse primers for TCR Jbeta segments was used. Not all clones reach the TCRdb copy of this immuneACCESS table, which keeps in-frame sequences only. Checked studies attribute under half of the gap to unresolved V genes and leave the rest unexplained. The sample's table covers about 88,000 clones. 5.5% of the sample is in the top ten clones. The sequenced sample consisted of PBMCs. All receptors derive from a girl between 10 and 17 years old in good health and CMV-seropositive.

V usage is TRBV4-3 and J usage is TRBJ2-5, with 11 bases fitting TRBD1. V lost 5 bases, J lost 4 bases, and 6 bases stayed unmatched. The CDR3 consists of 15 residues. Germline V CDR1 and CDR2: LGHNA, YSLEER. Here the CDR3 DNA reads TGCGCCAGCAGCAACGGACAGGGGGCGGGAGAGACCCAGTACTTC. Translated, it gives CASSNGQGAGETQYF.

The rearrangement uses TRBV2 and TRBJ2-7; 7 bases are a match to TRBD2. The V gene's germline CDR1 is SNHLY and CDR2 FYNNEI. This CDR3 comprises 12 residues. The ends lost 6 bases at V and 11 bases at J; junction bases unmatched: 10. For the CDR3, the DNA is TGTGCCAGCAGGTCGGGAGGTTCGTATGAGTACGTC. Its translation is CASRSGGSYEYV.

The chain carries TRBV29-1 and TRBJ1-1; a possible D gene is TRBD1 (6 bases). Per the germline V gene, CDR1 is SQVTM and CDR2 is ANQGSEA. This CDR3 is 17 amino acids long. The V and J ends lost 5 bases and 4 bases respectively, with 26 bases between them. The CDR3 nucleotides read TGCAGCGTTACCCTTTACCTCCAGGGGCCGGGCAGCACTGAAGCTTTCTTT. Its translation is CSVTLYLQGPGSTEAFF.

This chain uses TRBV19 with TRBJ2-6, with TRBD1 matching over 12 bases. The CDR3 runs 16 residues. Germline CDR1 reads LNHDA; CDR2 reads SQIVND (reference sequence). Trimming removed 9 bases from V and 3 bases from J; junction bases left unmatched: 6. The CDR3 nucleotides read TGTGCCAGCCAGGGACAGGGGGCGCTTGGGGCCAACGTCCTGACTTTC. This gives the protein CASQGQGALGANVLTF.

This chain uses TRBV7-9 with TRBJ1-4, with 9 bases aligning to TRBD1. The CDR3 sequence is 14 residues long. V gave up 4 bases and J gave up 8 bases; unmatched junction bases: 5. Germline-derived CDR1 and CDR2 are SEHNR and FQNEAQ (reference sequence). CDR3 in amino acids: CASSSRDREEKLFF. The CDR3 DNA reads TGTGCCAGCAGCTCCCGGGACAGGGAGGAAAAACTGTTTTTT.

The chain uses TRBV7-2 and TRBJ2-4, with D hard to call. V lost 1 base and J 3 bases, leaving 7 bases between the germline ends. Per the germline V gene, CDR1 is SGHTA and CDR2 is FQGNSA. The CDR3 runs 14 residues. CDR3 amino acids: CASSLVADKNIQYF. CDR3 nucleotide sequence: TGTGCCAGCAGCTTAGTGGCTGACAAAAACATTCAGTACTTC.

This chain links TRBV30 with TRBJ2-3, with 8 bases aligning to TRBD1. The junction had 6 bases not matched to a gene; V was cut back by 1 base and J by 3 bases. In germline, CDR1 is GTSNPN, CDR2 SVGIG (reference sequence). This CDR3 comprises 15 residues. The CDR3 nucleotides are TGTGCCTGGAGTGCTGGCAGGGGGCAAACAGATACGCAGTATTTT. Its translation is CAWSAGRGQTDTQYF.

CDR3: CASSVGSGDRVATEAFF. The CDR3 DNA follows: TGTGCCAGCAGCGTAGGATCCGGGGACAGGGTGGCCACTGAAGCTTTCTTT. The rearrangement joins TRBV9 to TRBJ1-1; 9 positions match TRBD1. The CDR3 sequence is 17 residues long. The trim removed 0 bases at V and 4 bases at J, leaving 10 bases unmatched. Germline V gene data show CDR1 as SGDLS and CDR2 as YYNGEE.

The rearrangement links TRBV12-2 to TRBJ2-7; the listed D gene, TRBD2, was not tested against the DNA. TRBV12-2 is a recognized pseudogene. The CDR3 sequence is 16 residues long. The CDR3 here is CASRPRYSGAPYEQYV. The CDR3 nucleotides read TGTGCAAGTCGCCCCAGATATAGCGGGGCCCCCTACGAGCAGTACGTC.

This chain uses TRBV11-1 with TRBJ1-6, with D perhaps matching TRBD1 (5 bases). The germline V gene has CDR1 SGHAT and CDR2 FQDESV (reference sequence). V was clipped by 5 bases and J by 3 bases, with 11 bases between them. The CDR3 totals 15 residues. The CDR3 here is CASSTDSFYNSPLHF. The CDR3 DNA follows: TGTGCCAGCAGCACCGACAGTTTCTATAATTCACCCCTCCACTTT.

The V call is TRBV19, the J call TRBJ1-6; D ambiguous. The germline gives CDR1 LNHDA, CDR2 SQIVND (reference sequence). The CDR3 sequence is 15 residues long. V was clipped by 6 bases and J by 0 bases, with 9 bases between them. CDR3 protein: CASSQVVSYNSPLHF. In nucleotides, the CDR3 is TGTGCCAGTAGCCAGGTAGTCTCCTATAATTCACCCCTCCACTTT.

The chain uses TRBV5-1 and TRBJ2-5, with D uncertain. The CDR3 runs 14 residues. Germline V lookup: CDR1 SGHRS, CDR2 YFSETQ. Deletions cut 0 bases from V and 3 bases from J, with 9 bases between. The CDR3: CASSLDRIEETQYF. The DNA of the CDR3 is TGCGCCAGCAGCTTGGACAGAATAGAAGAGACCCAGTACTTC.

V and J are TRBV5-1 and TRBJ2-5; tentatively, D is TRBD1 (5 bases). This CDR3 is 14 amino acids long. In germline, CDR1 is SGHRS, CDR2 YFSETQ. Trimming removed 0 bases at V and 5 bases at J, with 11 bases between. In DNA form, the CDR3 reads TGCGCCAGCAGCTTGGGGTGGCCAGGGGAGACCCAGTACTTC. The encoded protein is CASSLGWPGETQYF.

The V and J genes are TRBV6-5 and TRBJ2-7; D might be TRBD2 (6 bases). Germline-derived CDR1 and CDR2 are MNHEY and SVGAGI. This CDR3 region has 14 residues. Trimming removed 0 bases at V and 3 bases at J, with 9 bases between. The CDR3 DNA is TGTGCCAGCAGTTACTCCGCTAGCGTCTACGAGCAGTACTTC. Protein: CASSYSASVYEQYF.

The gene calls are TRBV29-1 and TRBJ1-2; the D gene is possibly TRBD1 (5 bases). V lost 6 bases and J lost 0, with 14 bases in between. Germline CDR1 and CDR2: SQVTM and ANQGSEA. This CDR3 region has 14 residues. CDR3 amino acids: CSVPTDGANYGYTF. The CDR3 coding sequence is TGCAGCGTCCCGACAGATGGGGCTAACTATGGCTACACCTTC.

The gene calls are TRBV7-6 and TRBJ1-6; D possibly corresponds to TRBD1 (6 bases). The V end lost 1 base, the J end lost 8 bases, and 18 bases lay between the germline ends. Germline V gene lookup returns CDR1 SGHVS and CDR2 FNYEAQ. The CDR3 contains 17 residues. The CDR3 loop is CASSLGPPGTFDSPLHF. The CDR3 DNA follows: TGTGCCAGCAGCTTAGGCCCACCGGGGACATTCGATTCACCCCTCCACTTT.

The chain recombines TRBV7-6 with TRBJ1-5, with TRBD1 identical over 8 bases. There are 15 residues in the CDR3. The J segment lost 2 bases and the V segment lost 5 bases, leaving 5 bases of the junction unmatched. Germline V gene sequence: CDR1 SGHVS, CDR2 FNYEAQ. The CDR3 DNA follows: TGTGCCAGCAGCCCAGGGGGCGGAGGCAATCAGCCCCAGCATTTT. Translated, it gives CASSPGGGGNQPQHF.

V and J are TRBV7-9 and TRBJ2-7; 11 bases fit TRBD2. This CDR3 spans 16 amino acids. Germline V gene data show CDR1 as SEHNR and CDR2 as FQNEAQ (reference sequence). The V gene end was trimmed by 5 bases and the J gene end by 3 bases; junction bases not matched to a gene: 9. The CDR3 spells CASSAQTSGVFYEQYV. The CDR3 region has the DNA TGTGCCAGCAGCGCTCAGACTAGCGGGGTGTTCTACGAGCAGTACGTC.

J is TRBJ1-6 and V is TRBV9, with a tentative D call TRBD1 (5 bases). This CDR3 has 15 amino acids. Germline values: CDR1 SGDLS, CDR2 YYNGEE. The V gene lost 0 bases and the J gene lost 10 bases, with 14 bases spanning the gap. Written as DNA, the CDR3 is TGTGCCAGCAGCGTAGCTCCGGGGGTTAACTCACCCCTCCACTTT. Its translation: CASSVAPGVNSPLHF.

This sequence joins TRBV10-2 and TRBJ2-2; 9 bases map to TRBD2. CDR1 is WSHSY, CDR2 SAAADI, per germline. Losses at the gene ends were 5 bases for V and 5 bases for J; bases not matched to a gene: 9. The CDR3 extends over 16 amino acids. CDR3 loop: CASSPGLAGWTGELFF. The CDR3 DNA reads as TGCGCCAGCAGTCCGGGACTAGCAGGTTGGACCGGGGAGCTGTTTTTT.

This chain links TRBV5-6 with TRBJ1-6; D uncertain. Germline CDR1 and CDR2: SGHDT and YYEEEE. V gave up 4 bases and J gave up 9 bases, with 17 bases separating them. This CDR3 contains 15 residues. The CDR3 spells CASSREVRAASPLHF. Written as DNA, the CDR3 is TGTGCCAGCAGCCGGGAGGTCCGGGCGGCTTCACCCCTCCACTTT. The full variable domain, its missing parts supplied by reference TRBV5-6 and TRBJ1-6, is DAGVTQSPTHLIKTRGQQVTLRCSPKSGHDTVSWYQQALGQGPQFIFQYYEEEERQRGNFPDRFSGHQFPNYSSELNVNALLLGDSALYLCASSREVRAASPLHFGNGTRLTVT.

The chain's CDR3 is CASISREGPYSNQPQHF. In DNA form, the CDR3 reads TGTGCCAGTATTAGCAGGGAAGGTCCCTATAGCAATCAGCCCCAGCATTTT. This chain connects TRBV19 to TRBJ1-5; D perhaps matches TRBD1 (5 bases). The CDR3 runs 17 residues. V was clipped by 7 bases and J by 0 bases, with 19 bases between them. CDR1 and CDR2 from the germline V gene are LNHDA and SQIVND (reference sequence).

The V call is TRBV13, the J call TRBJ2-3; 8 nucleotides agree with TRBD2. The germline CDR1 and CDR2 sequences are PRHDT and FYEKMQ (reference sequence). J gave up 3 bases and V 5 bases, and 7 bases lay outside the gene matches. This CDR3 is 15 amino acids long. CDR3 amino acids: CASSPAGGATDTQYF. In DNA form, the CDR3 reads TGTGCCAGCAGCCCCGCGGGGGGCGCGACAGATACGCAGTATTTT.

The chain joins TRBV9 to TRBJ1-5; D might be TRBD1 (6 bases). CDR3 length: 14 residues. Germline V gives CDR1 SGDLS, CDR2 YYNGEE. Trimming stripped 3 bases from V and 5 bases from J, with 12 bases between. The CDR3 loop reads CASSGGGFHQPQHF. CDR3 DNA sequence: TGTGCCAGCAGCGGAGGGGGTTTCCATCAGCCCCAGCATTTT.

The chain recombines TRBV11-3 with TRBJ1-6, with a weak D call TRBD1 (5 bases). Germline V lookup: CDR1 SGHNT, CDR2 YENEEA. This CDR3 contains 14 residues. Trimming cost V 1 base and J 15 bases, with 16 bases left between them. The CDR3 nucleotides read TGTGCCAGCAGCTTAGTCCTGGGGGGGGAAGTCCTCCACTTT. Its translation: CASSLVLGGEVLHF.

The genes are TRBV5-6 and TRBJ2-1, with a weak D call TRBD1 (6 bases). Trimming removed 1 base from V and 3 bases from J, with 11 bases in between. There are 15 residues in the CDR3. Germline lookup yields CDR1 SGHDT and CDR2 YYEEEE. In nucleotides, the CDR3 is TGTGCCAGCAGCTTGATGGTGGACAGCTACAATGAGCAGTTCTTC. Amino acids: CASSLMVDSYNEQFF. The complete variable domain, with remaining parts taken from reference TRBV5-6 and TRBJ2-1, reads DAGVTQSPTHLIKTRGQQVTLRCSPKSGHDTVSWYQQALGQGPQFIFQYYEEEERQRGNFPDRFSGHQFPNYSSELNVNALLLGDSALYLCASSLMVDSYNEQFFGPGTRLTVL.

The CDR3 reads CASSPTGARNEQFF. The DNA of the CDR3 is TGTGCCAGCAGCCCGACAGGGGCGAGGAATGAGCAGTTCTTC. V and J are TRBV5-4 and TRBJ2-1; 8 bases are a match to TRBD1. The CDR3 covers 14 residues. V lost 4 bases, J lost 7 bases, and 7 bases stayed unmatched. Germline CDR1 SGHNT, CDR2 YYREEE (reference sequence). The full variable domain, rest sourced from reference TRBV5-4 and TRBJ2-1, is ETGVTQSPTHLIKTRGQQVTLRCSSQSGHNTVSWYQQALGQGPQFIFQYYREEENGRGNFPPRFSGLQFPNYSSELNVNALELDDSALYLCASSPTGARNEQFFGPGTRLTVL.

The chain uses TRBV10-3 and TRBJ1-4; D gene uncertain. V was clipped by 7 bases and J by 8 bases, with 8 bases between them. The CDR3 is made up of 11 amino acids. Germline V gives CDR1 ENHRY, CDR2 SYGVKD. CDR3 residues: CAIKSGEKLFF. CDR3 sequence (DNA): TGTGCCATCAAATCCGGGGAAAAACTGTTTTTT.